The 25 T cell receptor beta chains below come from one sample, sequenced in a study of blood T cell repertoires in COVID-19. This table comes from immunoSEQ multiplex PCR, and its TCRdb copy is limited to in-frame clones, with some not included. The table has around 350,000 clones, approximately 86% seen once. Sample: peripheral blood. These receptors were obtained from a human donor in a cohort sampled during active COVID-19.

The rearrangement links TRBV7-2 to TRBJ1-4; weak D call: TRBD1 (5 bases). CDR1 SGHTA and CDR2 FQGNSA come from the germline V gene. V was pared by 1 base and J by 0 bases, with 12 bases between. The CDR3 sequence is 17 residues long. The CDR3 loop reads CASSLGQLPSTNEKLFF. In DNA form, the CDR3 reads TGTGCCAGCAGCTTAGGACAGCTCCCCTCAACTAATGAAAAACTGTTTTTT. Looking up the rest from reference TRBV7-2 and TRBJ1-4 gives the full variable domain: GAGVSQSPSNKVTEKGKDVELRCDPISGHTALYWYRQSLGQGLEFLIYFQGNSAPDKSGLPSDRFSAERTGGSVSTLTIQRTQQEDSAVYLCASSLGQLPSTNEKLFFGSGTQLSVL.

The chain combines TRBV5-4 with TRBJ1-5; D is unresolved. CDR3 length: 15 amino acids. The germline CDR1 and CDR2 sequences are SGHNT and YYREEE (reference sequence). V dropped 4 bases and J dropped 7 bases, with 18 bases sitting between them. The CDR3 DNA sequence: TGTGCCAGCAGCGTGGGCCCTCCAAACGGGCAGCCCCAGCATTTT. This sequence encodes CASSVGPPNGQPQHF.

This CDR3 reads CASSQEGTGGCYNEQFF. In DNA form, the CDR3 reads TGTGCCAGCAGCCAAGAGGGGACAGGGGGCTGCTACAATGAGCAGTTCTTC. The chain employs TRBV3-1 (or the pseudogene TRBV3-2) and TRBJ2-1, with TRBD1 matching 12 bases. V shed 0 bases, J shed 3 bases, and the junction held 3 bases outside the gene matches. Germline V gives CDR1 LGHDT, CDR2 YNNKEL (reference sequence). The CDR3 is 17 amino acids.

The chain employs TRBV24-1 and TRBJ2-1, with 10 bases fitting TRBD2. Germline V gives CDR1 KGHDR, CDR2 SFDVKD. This CDR3 is built from 15 residues. Losses at the gene ends were 9 bases for V and 12 bases for J; bases not matched to a gene: 16. The CDR3 region is CATSKREGLISGQFF. In DNA, the CDR3 is TGTGCCACCTCAAAGCGGGAGGGCCTCATTTCGGGGCAGTTCTTC.

The rearrangement joins TRBV5-4 to TRBJ2-7, with D maybe TRBD1 (5 bases). The CDR3 is 13 residues long. The V end lost 0 bases, the J end lost 3 bases, and 7 bases lay between the germline ends. Germline CDR1 is SGHNT and CDR2 is YYREEE (reference sequence). The CDR3 spells CASSLEGLYEQYF. As DNA, the CDR3 is TGTGCCAGCAGCTTGGAGGGGCTCTACGAGCAGTACTTC.

Note on this clone: The sample has other DNA sequences that encode this CDR3 too. The chain uses TRBV5-1 and TRBJ1-1; no clear D. Germline values: CDR1 SGHRS, CDR2 YFSETQ. With 5 bases removed from V and 1 base from J, the gap between germline ends came to 9 bases. This CDR3 region has 13 residues. CDR3 coding DNA: TGCGCCAGCAGTTCGACGGGGAACACTGAAGCTTTCTTT. Protein sequence: CASSSTGNTEAFF.

The V and J genes are TRBV9 and TRBJ2-5; TRBD2 matches 9 bases. The length of the CDR3 is 16 residues. Germline-derived CDR1 and CDR2 are SGDLS and YYNGEE. Trimming cost V 3 bases and J 5 bases; bases outside gene matches: 11. CDR3 region: CASSAGGRGRLETQYF. CDR3 bases: TGTGCCAGCAGCGCCGGCGGGAGGGGGAGGTTGGAGACCCAGTACTTC.

V and J are TRBV19 and TRBJ2-7; D gene unclear. Germline V gives CDR1 LNHDA, CDR2 SQIVND (reference sequence). The germline V and J ends were trimmed by 3 bases and 3 bases, with 12 bases remaining between them. The CDR3 sequence is 14 residues long. This CDR3 reads CASSIPGEIYEQYF. DNA of the CDR3: TGTGCCAGTAGTATCCCCGGTGAGATCTACGAGCAGTACTTC.

The rearrangement links TRBV10-2 to TRBJ1-1, with D possibly matching TRBD1 (5 bases). V was trimmed by 7 bases and J by 0 bases, leaving 18 bases between them. The CDR3 sequence is 16 residues long. CDR1 is WSHSY and CDR2 is SAAADI in the germline V gene. CDR3 residues: CASIPQGEYLNTEAFF. In DNA, the CDR3 is TGCGCCAGCATACCGCAGGGTGAATATCTGAACACTGAAGCTTTCTTT.

The J gene is TRBJ1-2, the V gene TRBV6-2 or TRBV6-3, with no clear D. Germline loops: CDR1 MNHEY, CDR2 SVGEGT. V was trimmed by 4 bases and J by 3 bases, leaving 12 bases between them. The CDR3 is 14 residues long. CDR3 sequence reads: CASSLSPLHYGYTF. Written as DNA, the CDR3 is TGTGCCAGCAGTTTGAGCCCCCTCCACTATGGCTACACCTTC.

The chain is built from TRBV5-1 and TRBJ2-7; tentative D call: TRBD1 (5 bases). V gave up 0 bases and J gave up 0 bases, with 10 bases separating them. This CDR3 is built from 15 residues. The V gene's germline CDR1 is SGHRS and CDR2 YFSETQ. CDR3 sequence: CASSLGTQSSYEQYF. As DNA, the CDR3 is TGCGCCAGCAGCTTGGGGACACAGAGCTCCTACGAGCAGTACTTC.

This chain uses TRBV20-1 with TRBJ2-1, with a possible D match to TRBD2 (5 bases). Germline-derived CDR1 and CDR2 are DFQATT and SNEGSKA (reference sequence). There are 11 residues in the CDR3. CDR3 amino acids: CSAGIINEQFF. The CDR3 nucleotides read TGCAGCGCCGGGATAATCAATGAGCAGTTCTTC.

DNA of the CDR3: TGTGCCAGCAGCTTTGGTAGCGGCCGGGACATTCAGTACTTC. Protein: CASSFGSGRDIQYF. The gene calls are TRBV7-2 and TRBJ2-4, with a possible D match to TRBD2 (6 bases). CDR1 and CDR2 from the germline V gene are SGHTA and FQGNSA. This CDR3 contains 14 residues. The ends were cut back, 3 bases at V and 8 bases at J, with 14 bases in the middle.

The rearrangement links TRBV24-1 to TRBJ2-1; 7 nucleotides line up with TRBD1. V lost 7 bases to trimming and J lost 8 bases; unmatched junction nucleotides: 4. CDR3 length: 12 amino acids. CDR1 and CDR2 from the germline V gene are KGHDR and SFDVKD. The CDR3 region is CATSQGGDEQFF. The CDR3 coding sequence is TGTGCCACCAGCCAAGGGGGCGATGAGCAGTTCTTC.

This chain joins TRBV19 and TRBJ2-1, with 11 bases that match TRBD2. This CDR3 spans 16 amino acids. V gave up 5 bases and J gave up 9 bases; unmatched junction bases: 12. Germline V CDR1 and CDR2: LNHDA, SQIVND (reference sequence). The CDR3 DNA sequence: TGTGCCAGTAGTGGGACGCTAGCGGGAGGTCTTCGTGAGCAGTTCTTC. Its protein product is CASSGTLAGGLREQFF.

The CDR3: CASSPSSGSGELFF. The CDR3 DNA reads as TGCGCCAGCAGCCCCAGTAGCGGGTCCGGGGAGCTGTTTTTT. The chain links TRBV5-1 to TRBJ2-2; 7 bases fit TRBD2. The length of the CDR3 is 14 residues. Germline lookup yields CDR1 SGHRS and CDR2 YFSETQ. V trimming: 4 bases; J trimming: 6 bases; junction bases outside the gene matches: 6. The variable domain in full, completed from reference TRBV5-1 and TRBJ2-2, reads KAGVTQTPRYLIKTRGQQVTLSCSPISGHRSVSWYQQTPGQGLQFLFEYFSETQRNKGNFPGRFSGRQFSNSRSEMNVSTLELGDSALYLCASSPSSGSGELFFGEGSRLTVL.

This chain uses TRBV28 with TRBJ1-1; a possible D gene is TRBD1 (5 bases). This CDR3 comprises 14 residues. Trimming removed 5 bases from V and 4 bases from J, with 14 bases in between. Germline V lookup: CDR1 MDHEN, CDR2 SYDVKM. The CDR3 is CASSPVGGSTEAFF. CDR3 DNA sequence: TGTGCCAGCAGTCCCGTCGGGGGAAGCACTGAAGCTTTCTTT.

The V call is TRBV4-1, the J call TRBJ2-2; 16 bases are shared with TRBD2. CDR1 and CDR2 (germline): MGHRA, YSYEKL. The CDR3 spans 21 residues. Unmatched junction bases numbered 17, after V lost 2 bases and J lost 8 bases. In DNA, the CDR3 is TGCGCCAGCAGCCAAAAGGGAACGGGACTAGCGGGGGGGCCTTTGAGTGGGGAGCTGTTTTTT. It codes for CASSQKGTGLAGGPLSGELFF.

V usage is TRBV20-1 and J usage is TRBJ2-5; TRBD2 might be the D (5 bases). Germline V CDR1 and CDR2: DFQATT, SNEGSKA (reference sequence). Trimming shortened V by 3 bases and J by 3 bases, and 8 bases separated the two germline ends. The CDR3 is 12 amino acids. The CDR3 spells CSASPGKETQYF. CDR3 coding DNA: TGCAGTGCTAGTCCCGGGAAAGAGACCCAGTACTTC.

This clone has just a few counts. The rearrangement links TRBV7-2 to TRBJ2-7, with 11 bases matching TRBD2. V was pared by 4 bases and J by 3 bases, with 5 bases of the junction left unmatched. Germline CDR1 SGHTA, CDR2 FQGNSA. The CDR3 spans 15 residues. This CDR3 is CASSSQTSGIYEQYF. In nucleotides, the CDR3 is TGTGCCAGCAGCTCCCAGACTAGCGGGATCTACGAGCAGTACTTC.

The V gene is TRBV29-1, the J gene TRBJ2-1, with D possibly TRBD2 on 6 matching bases. The CDR3 has 14 amino acids. V dropped 0 bases and J dropped 10 bases, with 16 bases sitting between them. From germline, CDR1 is SQVTM and CDR2 ANQGSEA. Here the CDR3 DNA reads TGCAGCGTTGAAGATGGTCGGGAGTTGGCCGAGCAGTTCTTC. Translating gives CSVEDGRELAEQFF.

The chain uses TRBV13 and TRBJ2-1; 12 bases agree with TRBD1. Germline V CDR1 and CDR2: PRHDT, FYEKMQ (reference sequence). The CDR3 spans 18 residues. J was trimmed by 8 bases and V by 5 bases; bases with no gene match: 16. CDR3 region: CASSPHPYSGTGGYEQFF. As DNA, the CDR3 is TGTGCCAGCAGCCCTCATCCTTATTCCGGGACAGGGGGCTATGAGCAGTTCTTC.

The chain joins TRBV3-1 (or the pseudogene TRBV3-2) to TRBJ2-1; D ambiguous. Trimming removed 0 bases from V and 4 bases from J, with 13 bases in between. This CDR3 is built from 16 residues. CDR1 is LGHDT, CDR2 YNNKEL, per germline (reference sequence). The CDR3 here is CASSQDTGAAYNEQFF. The CDR3 bases are TGTGCCAGCAGCCAAGATACGGGTGCCGCTTACAATGAGCAGTTCTTC.

This chain uses TRBV10-3 with TRBJ1-1; possible D gene TRBD1, 5 bases. The V gene's germline CDR1 is ENHRY and CDR2 SYGVKD. The CDR3 consists of 13 residues. The ends were cut back, 6 bases at V and 0 bases at J, with 8 bases in the middle. CDR3 DNA sequence: TGTGCCATCAGCGGGGGGGTGAACACTGAAGCTTTCTTT. This codes for CAISGGVNTEAFF.

This sequence joins TRBV14 and TRBJ2-1, with 9 bases identical to TRBD1. The V gene end was trimmed by 4 bases and the J gene end by 7 bases; junction bases not matched to a gene: 5. Germline loops: CDR1 SGHDN, CDR2 FVKESK. The CDR3 is 14 residues long. CDR3 loop: CASSPPGTGNEQFF. Here the CDR3 DNA reads TGTGCCAGCAGCCCCCCGGGGACAGGGAATGAGCAGTTCTTC.